This TCR beta chain comes out of a study of T cell repertoires in aging, cancer and after chemotherapy. Study context: Over several months to years, re-sampled healthy donor repertoires clearly shared clones. About 9 million TCR reads made up the full dataset.

Germline values: CDR1 MNHNS, CDR2 SASEGT. This CDR3 contains 16 residues. V was pared by 4 bases and J by 0 bases, with 5 bases of the junction left unmatched. A mixed TRB-A/B primer pool amplified rearranged TRB by multiplex touch-down PCR. One entry per CDR3 protein results from TCRdb running MiXCR on the multiplex PCR reads. The repertoire includes about 10,000 distinct CDR3 sequences, about 35% of them detected once, and 6.5% to 9% sits in the top ten. Study-wide results and caveats: Untreated cancer patients had significantly lower blood TCR diversity than age-matched healthy donors. In healthy donors, age-related TCR diversity loss mainly reflected lost richness.

The template was genomic DNA from peripheral blood, not RNA. A remark on this clonotype: Its antigen is undetermined.

The clonotype was recovered from a human donor in good health. The chain couples TRBV6-1 to TRBJ1-5; TRBD1 agrees at 8 bases. Specimen: blood. CDR3 sequence (DNA): TGTGCCAGCAGTGGAGACAGGGGACCTAGCAATCAGCCCCAGCATTTT. Its translation is CASSGDRGPSNQPQHF.